This T cell receptor beta chain was recovered during a study of cytomegalovirus exposure and HLA in healthy donors. Germline CDR1 and CDR2: MNHNS and SASEGT. Trimming took off 6 bases at V and 6 bases at J, with 12 bases between the two ends. There are 12 residues in the CDR3. The study ran its PCR with 60 Vbeta and 13 Jbeta primers. Produced via immunoSEQ multiplex PCR; TCRdb's table is partial and in-frame only. The profile shows approximately 140,000 clones, 82% of them singletons. Material for sequencing was PBMCs. This receptor was taken from a male donor in good health and CMV-seronegative. J is TRBJ2-7 and V is TRBV6-1; D gene uncertain. CDR3: CASRDIFLEQYF. Here the CDR3 DNA reads TGTGCCAGCAGAGACATTTTCCTCGAGCAGTACTTC.